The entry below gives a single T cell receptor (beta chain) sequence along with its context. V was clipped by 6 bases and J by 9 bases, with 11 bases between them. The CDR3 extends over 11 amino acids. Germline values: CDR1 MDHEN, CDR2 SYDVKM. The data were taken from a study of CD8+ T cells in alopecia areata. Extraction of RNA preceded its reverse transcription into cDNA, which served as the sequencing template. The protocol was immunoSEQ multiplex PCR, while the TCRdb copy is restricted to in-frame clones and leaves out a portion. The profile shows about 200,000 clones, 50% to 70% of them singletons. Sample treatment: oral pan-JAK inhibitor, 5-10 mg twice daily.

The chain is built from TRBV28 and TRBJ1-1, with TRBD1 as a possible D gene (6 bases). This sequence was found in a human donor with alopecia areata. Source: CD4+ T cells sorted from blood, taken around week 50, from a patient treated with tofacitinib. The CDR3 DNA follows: TGTGCCAGCAGAACACAGGGCAAAGCTTTCTTT. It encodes CASRTQGKAFF. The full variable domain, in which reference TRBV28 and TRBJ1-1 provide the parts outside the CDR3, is DVKVTQSSRYLVKRTGEKVFLECVQDMDHENMFWYRQDPGLGLRLIYFSYDVKMKEKGDIPEGYSVSREKKERFSLILESASTNQTSMYLCASRTQGKAFFGQGTRLTVV.